A single sample gave rise to the 6 T cell receptor beta chains below, sequenced in a study of naive and memory T cell subsets (TCRdb year 2017). The antigens for these receptors are not known. On the study overall, not on this receptor specifically: A few larger clonotypes were found in naive repertoires, especially CD8, and these larger clonotypes were possibly memory cells re-expressing CD45RA.

To prepare the library, UMI-ligation and nested PCR was applied. Sequencing was carried out with an Illumina MiSeq. The beta constant-region primer was an equimolar mix of two oligonucleotides covering both TRBC1 and TRBC2. The ligated cDNA went through four rounds of PCR with nested alpha and beta constant-region primers together with the SP2 primer. Starting from the raw public reads, TCRdb applied fastp trimming at Q25, assembled clones with MiXCR and retained in-frame beta chains. Merged by CDR3 protein, the rows form single entries marked with the most common genes and DNA. The sample yields 150,000 or so distinct CDR3 sequences; 20% to 25% were counted once. The ten largest clones capture 0.11% of the sample. The specimen was naive CD4+ T cells from blood. Taken with the paper, the label for cell subset or site translates to: naive T cells, CD45RA high CD27+. The receptors come from a human donor in good health.

The rearrangement uses TRBV11-2 and TRBJ2-7; D remains unclear. CDR1 is SGHAT, CDR2 FQNNGV, per germline. This CDR3 comprises 14 residues. The ends were cut back, 1 base at V and 6 bases at J, with 13 bases in the middle. CDR3 in DNA: TGTGCCAGCAGCTTAGCGAGCCGGAACGCCGAGCAGTACTTC. Its protein is CASSLASRNAEQYF. Complete variable domain (other parts from reference TRBV11-2 and TRBJ2-7): EAGVAQSPRYKIIEKRQSVAFWCNPISGHATLYWYQQILGQGPKLLIQFQNNGVVDDSQLPKDRFSAERLKGVDSTLKIQPAKLEDSAVYLCASSLASRNAEQYFGPGTRLTVT.

This clonotype was seen ten or more times. The chain uses TRBV28 and TRBJ2-6, with 7 bases fitting TRBD1. J lost 0 bases, V lost 6 bases, and 8 bases had no gene match. Germline CDR1 is MDHEN and CDR2 is SYDVKM. The CDR3 length is 17 residues. The CDR3 sequence: CASRHRDSFSGANVLTF. CDR3 nucleotide sequence: TGTGCCAGCAGACACCGGGACAGTTTCTCTGGGGCCAACGTCCTGACTTTC.

The gene calls are TRBV30 and TRBJ1-2; unclear D gene. CDR1 and CDR2 from the germline V gene are GTSNPN and SVGIG (reference sequence). V dropped 2 bases and J dropped 1 base, with 8 bases sitting between them. The CDR3 has 13 residues. The CDR3 sequence is CAWSTGINYGYTF. The CDR3 DNA sequence: TGTGCCTGGAGTACTGGGATTAACTATGGCTACACCTTC.

The chain combines TRBV20-1 with TRBJ2-7; D perhaps matches TRBD2 (5 bases). The CDR3 covers 13 residues. Germline V gene sequence: CDR1 DFQATT, CDR2 SNEGSKA (reference sequence). V was trimmed by 5 bases and J by 0 bases, leaving 11 bases between them. CDR3: CSAQRNPSYEQYF. The CDR3 bases are TGCAGTGCTCAGCGGAACCCCTCCTACGAGCAGTACTTC.

This sequence joins TRBV2 and TRBJ1-5; 8 nucleotides align to TRBD1. The length of the CDR3 is 14 residues. Germline V gene data show CDR1 as SNHLY and CDR2 as FYNNEI. V shed 6 bases, J shed 2 bases, and the junction held 3 bases outside the gene matches. The CDR3 protein is CASSVQGGNQPQHF. Here the CDR3 DNA reads TGTGCCAGCAGCGTACAGGGGGGCAATCAGCCCCAGCATTTT.

The chain couples TRBV6-2 or TRBV6-3 to TRBJ1-5; 9 bases line up with TRBD1. The CDR3 is 20 residues long. The V gene's germline CDR1 is MNHEY and CDR2 SVGEGT. V lost 4 bases, J lost 0 bases, and 16 bases stayed unmatched. The CDR3 sequence: CASSFRRKTGGVDSNQPQHF. CDR3 sequence (DNA): TGTGCCAGCAGTTTCAGAAGGAAGACAGGGGGAGTGGATAGCAATCAGCCCCAGCATTTT.